The sequence of this T cell receptor (beta chain) was determined in a study of naive and memory T cell subsets. The junction had 8 bases not matched to a gene; V was cut back by 4 bases and J by 5 bases. The CDR3 length is 15 residues. The germline V gene encodes CDR1 MDHEN and CDR2 SYDVKM. Four subsets defined by CD45RA and CD27 were sorted after CD3, CD4, CD8 and live/dead staining. Both TRBC1 and TRBC2 were covered by a beta constant-region primer of two equimolar oligonucleotides. Nested alpha and beta constant-region primers with the SP2 primer drove four PCR rounds on ligated cDNA. Via MiXCR, TCRdb re-called the UMI-ligation and nested PCR reads, giving one row per CDR3 protein. The table includes around 160,000 distinct CDR3 sequences, about 18% detected once.

The chain recombines TRBV28 with TRBJ1-5, with 7 bases matching TRBD1. The receptor was isolated from a human donor in good health. The sequenced sample consisted of naive CD4+ T cells from blood. CDR3 region: CASSSGQPGDQPQHF. The CDR3 nucleotides read TGTGCCAGCAGTTCGGGACAGCCTGGGGATCAGCCCCAGCATTTT.